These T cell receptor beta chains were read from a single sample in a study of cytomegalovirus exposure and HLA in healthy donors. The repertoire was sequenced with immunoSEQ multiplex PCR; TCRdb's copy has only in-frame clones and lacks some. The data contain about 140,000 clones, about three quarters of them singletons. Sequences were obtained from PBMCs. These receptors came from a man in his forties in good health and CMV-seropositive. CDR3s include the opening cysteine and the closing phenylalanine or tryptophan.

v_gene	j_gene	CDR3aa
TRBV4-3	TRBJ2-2	CASSQDALAGAWLFF
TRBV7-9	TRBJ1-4	CASSLGGGNEKLFF
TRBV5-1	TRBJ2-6	CASSSGGTGANVLTF
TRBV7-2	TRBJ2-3	CASSLVALALRGTQYF
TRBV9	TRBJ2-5	CASSGAPEETQYF
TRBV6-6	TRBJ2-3	CASSYHPSGSLYTQYF
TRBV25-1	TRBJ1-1	CASSPQAVLPGHTEAFF
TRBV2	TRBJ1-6	CASSVGTIYNSPLHF
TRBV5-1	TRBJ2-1	CASRLALNSYNEQFF
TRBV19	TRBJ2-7	CASSKDGGLAGRTYEQYF
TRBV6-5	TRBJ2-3	CASSYLPGARTDTQYF
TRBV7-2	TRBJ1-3	CASSPSLTNSGNTIYF
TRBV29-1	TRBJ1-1	CSAENRINTEAFF
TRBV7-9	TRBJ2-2	CASSSPGVIAANTGELFF
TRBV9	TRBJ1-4	CARGGHGILDF
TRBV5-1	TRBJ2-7	CASSLFWTDTYEQYF
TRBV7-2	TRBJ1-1	CASSPLGINTEAFF
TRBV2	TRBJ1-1	CASRHTGDGTEAFF
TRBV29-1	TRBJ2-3	CSVTGLRGDTQYF
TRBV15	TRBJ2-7	CATSRDKGKTYEQYF
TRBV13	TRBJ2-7	CASSFRTSGPYEQYF
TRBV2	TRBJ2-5	CASSAGTSGRGRRETQYF
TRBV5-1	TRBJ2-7	CASSRLAGGVSRYF
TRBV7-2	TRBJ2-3	CASSLSGSQGDTQYF
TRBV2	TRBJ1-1	CASTNGGRNTEAFF
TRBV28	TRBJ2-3	CASRDRGSGTDTQYF
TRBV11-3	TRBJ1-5	CASSLDGAGKSNQPQHF
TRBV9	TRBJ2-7	CASSVVRLSTYEQYF
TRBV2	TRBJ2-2	CASSPSGELFF
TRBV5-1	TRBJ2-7	CASSFHNPAGSIGEQYF
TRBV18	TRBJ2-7	CASSPPGGLPIVEQYF
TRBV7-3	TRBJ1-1	CASSYGQGSTEAFF
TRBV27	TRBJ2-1	CASSLSSQLHHNEQFF
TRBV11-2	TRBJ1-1	CASSLGGVNTEAFF
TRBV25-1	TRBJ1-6	CASSEFDRGDSPLHF
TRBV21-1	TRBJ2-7	CASSKDAGGDYEQYF
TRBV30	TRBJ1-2	CAWSVLEGAGGYTF
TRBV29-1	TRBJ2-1	CSVSPPTRGSYNEQFF
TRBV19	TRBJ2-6	CASSPHIPDRANFSGANVLTF
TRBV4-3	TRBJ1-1	CASSQWTGLNTEAFF
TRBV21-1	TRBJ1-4	CASSKAQWQGLTNEKLFF
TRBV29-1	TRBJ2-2	CSVEEPPSGTRANTGELFF
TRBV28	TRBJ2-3	CASSHPRGPKLYTQYF
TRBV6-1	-	CASSAPAYEQYF
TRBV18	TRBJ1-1	CASSPLRGDTEAFF
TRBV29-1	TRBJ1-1	CSVEQGIDTEAFF
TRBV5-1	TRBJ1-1	CASSLGTGGLNTEAFF